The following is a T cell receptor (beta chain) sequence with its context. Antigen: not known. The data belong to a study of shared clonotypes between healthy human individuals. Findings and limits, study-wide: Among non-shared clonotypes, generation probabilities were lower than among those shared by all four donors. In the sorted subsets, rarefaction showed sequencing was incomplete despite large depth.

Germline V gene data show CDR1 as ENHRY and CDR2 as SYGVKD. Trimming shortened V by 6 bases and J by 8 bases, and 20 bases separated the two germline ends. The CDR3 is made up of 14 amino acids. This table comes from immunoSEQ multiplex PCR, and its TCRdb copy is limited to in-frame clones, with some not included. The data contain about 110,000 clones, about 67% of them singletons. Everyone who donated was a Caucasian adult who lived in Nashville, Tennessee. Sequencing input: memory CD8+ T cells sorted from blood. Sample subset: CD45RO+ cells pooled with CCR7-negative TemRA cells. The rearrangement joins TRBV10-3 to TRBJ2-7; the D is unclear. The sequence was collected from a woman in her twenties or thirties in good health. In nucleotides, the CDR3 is TGTGCCATCAGCGATTTGGATTCGGGCTCCAAGCAGTACTTC. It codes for CAISDLDSGSKQYF.